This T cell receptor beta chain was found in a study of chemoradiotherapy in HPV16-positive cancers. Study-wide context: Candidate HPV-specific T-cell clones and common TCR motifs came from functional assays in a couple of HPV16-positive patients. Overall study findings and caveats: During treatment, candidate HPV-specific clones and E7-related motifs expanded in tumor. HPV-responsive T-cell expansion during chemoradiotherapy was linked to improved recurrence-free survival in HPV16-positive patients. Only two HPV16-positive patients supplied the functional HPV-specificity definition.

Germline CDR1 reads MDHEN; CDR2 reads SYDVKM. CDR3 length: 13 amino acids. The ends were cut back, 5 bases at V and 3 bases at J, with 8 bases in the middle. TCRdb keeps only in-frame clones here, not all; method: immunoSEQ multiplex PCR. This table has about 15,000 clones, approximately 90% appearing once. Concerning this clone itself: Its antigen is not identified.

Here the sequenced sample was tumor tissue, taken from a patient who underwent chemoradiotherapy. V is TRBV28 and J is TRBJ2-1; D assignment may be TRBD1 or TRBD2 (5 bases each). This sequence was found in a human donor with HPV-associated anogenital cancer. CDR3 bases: TGTGCCAGCAGTCGGGGCCTCTACAATGAGCAGTTCTTC. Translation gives CASSRGLYNEQFF. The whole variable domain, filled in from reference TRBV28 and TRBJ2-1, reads DVKVTQSSRYLVKRTGEKVFLECVQDMDHENMFWYRQDPGLGLRLIYFSYDVKMKEKGDIPEGYSVSREKKERFSLILESASTNQTSMYLCASSRGLYNEQFFGPGTRLTVL.